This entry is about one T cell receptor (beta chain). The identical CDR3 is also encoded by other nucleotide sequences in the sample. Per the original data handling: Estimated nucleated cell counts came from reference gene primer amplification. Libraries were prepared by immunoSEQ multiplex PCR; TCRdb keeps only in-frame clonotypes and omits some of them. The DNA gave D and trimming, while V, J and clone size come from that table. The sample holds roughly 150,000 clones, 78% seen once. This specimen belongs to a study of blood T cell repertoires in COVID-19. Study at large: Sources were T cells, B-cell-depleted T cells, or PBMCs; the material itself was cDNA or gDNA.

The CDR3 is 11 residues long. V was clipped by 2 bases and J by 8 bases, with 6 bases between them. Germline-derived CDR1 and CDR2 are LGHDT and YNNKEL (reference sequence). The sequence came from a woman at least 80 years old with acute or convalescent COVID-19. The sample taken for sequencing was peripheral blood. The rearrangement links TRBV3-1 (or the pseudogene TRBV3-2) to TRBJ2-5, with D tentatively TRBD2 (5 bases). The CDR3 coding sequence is TGTGCCAGCAGCCAACGGGAAACCCAGTACTTC. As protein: CASSQRETQYF.